The 17 T cell receptor beta chains given below trace back to one sample, sequenced in a study of Graves' ophthalmopathy and Graves' hyperthyroidism. Researchers took RNA transcripts and amplified TCR beta CDR3 regions from them. An opening RT-PCR round employed HTBI primers and preceded a second-round multiplex PCR. MiXCR, applied by TCRdb to the multiplex PCR reads, yields one record per CDR3 protein. The table lists some 400,000 distinct CDR3 sequences, around 17% of them singletons. The sequenced sample was peripheral blood. The receptor source for this set is a woman under 30 with Graves' ophthalmopathy.

This clonotype came up a few times. The genes are TRBV28 and TRBJ2-7, with TRBD2 matching 8 bases. After removal of 5 bases from V and 1 base from J, the junction contained 7 bases not matched to a gene. Germline CDR1 and CDR2: MDHEN and SYDVKM. This CDR3 is 15 amino acids long. CDR3 DNA: TGTGCCAGCAGTCCTATTCGCGGGAGGTCCTACGAGCAGTACTTC. This codes for CASSPIRGRSYEQYF.

In its sample, this clonotype was seen many times. One junction end disagrees with the germline gene, perhaps due to a read error. The rearrangement links TRBV28 to TRBJ1-1; D remains unclear. CDR1 and CDR2 from the germline V gene are MDHEN and SYDVKM. The CDR3 is 16 amino acids. As DNA, the CDR3 is TGTGCCAGCAGTTTGTATCCGGGTAGGGTGAAGACTGAAGCTTTCTTT. It encodes CASSLYPGRVKTEAFF.

The sample holds many counts of this clonotype. The rearrangement joins TRBV11-2 to TRBJ1-6; tentative D call: TRBD1 (6 bases). The CDR3 has 16 residues. Per the germline V gene, CDR1 is SGHAT and CDR2 is FQNNGV. The V end was cut by 0 bases, the J end by 7 bases, with 13 bases between. CDR3 loop: CASSLEGAILNSPLHF. CDR3 nucleotides: TGTGCCAGCAGCTTAGAGGGGGCGATCTTAAATTCACCCCTCCACTTT.

This clonotype was detected many times. The rearrangement links TRBV30 to TRBJ1-1; D is unresolved. From germline, CDR1 is GTSNPN and CDR2 SVGIG (reference sequence). The CDR3 is 13 residues long. V was clipped by 2 bases and J by 1 base, with 8 bases between them. Here the CDR3 reads CAWSFTKNTEAFF. CDR3 nucleotides: TGTGCCTGGAGTTTTACTAAGAACACTGAAGCTTTCTTT.

In this sample, this clonotype turned up many times. The V call is TRBV7-2, the J call TRBJ1-3; no reliable D call. Trimming removed 3 bases from V and 4 bases from J, with 7 bases in between. This CDR3 spans 13 amino acids. Germline V gene lookup returns CDR1 SGHTA and CDR2 FQGNSA. CDR3 nucleotide sequence: TGTGCCAGCAGCTTTCGGGAGGGAAACACCATATATTTT. The encoded protein is CASSFREGNTIYF. The variable domain in full, with the rest retrieved from reference TRBV7-2 and TRBJ1-3, is GAGVSQSPSNKVTEKGKDVELRCDPISGHTALYWYRQSLGQGLEFLIYFQGNSAPDKSGLPSDRFSAERTGGSVSTLTIQRTQQEDSAVYLCASSFREGNTIYFGEGSWLTVV.

This clonotype was counted many times. The CDR3 bases are TGTGCCAGCAGTTTAGTAGACAGGGATGGTCAGCCCCAGCATTTT. Translation gives CASSLVDRDGQPQHF. This rearrangement joins TRBV12-3 or TRBV12-4 to TRBJ1-5; the match to TRBD1 covers 7 bases. The CDR3 covers 15 residues. J lost 6 bases, V lost 1 base, and 6 bases had no gene match.

This clonotype came up many times. This chain uses TRBV25-1 with TRBJ1-5, with TRBD1 identical over 7 bases. The germline CDR1 and CDR2 sequences are MGHDK and SYGVNS. This CDR3 has 16 amino acids. V lost 3 bases to trimming and J lost 4 bases; unmatched junction nucleotides: 9. CDR3 nucleotides: TGTGCCAGCAGTGATTATGCCTTGGACAGGAATCAGCCCCAGCATTTT. Its translation: CASSDYALDRNQPQHF.

The CDR3 is CASKNPLAGGSYEQYF. The DNA for the CDR3 is TGTGCCAGCAAAAACCCACTAGCGGGAGGATCCTACGAGCAGTACTTC. The chain joins TRBV6-2 or TRBV6-3 to TRBJ2-7, with TRBD2 matching over 12 bases. The ends lost 7 bases at V and 1 base at J; junction bases unmatched: 8. The CDR3 spans 16 residues. Germline CDR1 reads MNHEY; CDR2 reads SVGEGT.

The rearrangement joins TRBV30 to TRBJ2-7, with D perhaps given as TRBD1 or TRBD2 (7 bases each). There are 11 residues in the CDR3. Trimming removed 7 bases from V and 6 bases from J, with 13 bases in between. Germline V gives CDR1 GTSNPN, CDR2 SVGIG (reference sequence). The CDR3 loop is CAYQGGGEQYF. The CDR3 coding sequence is TGTGCCTACCAGGGGGGGGGCGAGCAGTACTTC.

The chain carries TRBV5-6 and TRBJ2-7; tentative D call: TRBD2 (6 bases). There are 15 residues in the CDR3. Germline CDR1 and CDR2: SGHDT and YYEEEE. V was pared by 0 bases and J by 0 bases, with 10 bases between. The CDR3 nucleotides are TGTGCCAGCAGCTTGGGCGGGAAAATCTCCTACGAGCAGTACTTC. Protein product: CASSLGGKISYEQYF. Drawing the rest from reference TRBV5-6 and TRBJ2-7, the complete variable domain is DAGVTQSPTHLIKTRGQQVTLRCSPKSGHDTVSWYQQALGQGPQFIFQYYEEEERQRGNFPDRFSGHQFPNYSSELNVNALLLGDSALYLCASSLGGKISYEQYFGPGTRLTVT.

There are many counts of this clonotype. CDR3 protein: CSAGSGPPSYEQYF. As DNA, the CDR3 is TGCAGTGCTGGTTCCGGGCCCCCGTCCTACGAGCAGTACTTC. V gene TRBV20-1 combines with J gene TRBJ2-7, with D unclear. V gave up 5 bases and J gave up 1 base, with 15 bases separating them. CDR3 length: 14 amino acids. Germline V gives CDR1 DFQATT, CDR2 SNEGSKA (reference sequence).

The table lists this clonotype with many counts. In DNA form, the CDR3 reads TGTGCCAGCAGTTTTTGGACTACCAAAGCCCACGAGCAGTACTTC. Its translation is CASSFWTTKAHEQYF. J is TRBJ2-7 and V is TRBV12-3 or TRBV12-4, with a possible D match to TRBD2 (6 bases). This CDR3 contains 15 residues. Trimming shortened V by 3 bases and J by 5 bases, and 17 bases separated the two germline ends.

The chain has TRBV12-3 or TRBV12-4 and TRBJ1-5; D call uncertain. Trimming took off 3 bases at V and 4 bases at J, with 7 bases between the two ends. This CDR3 has 13 amino acids. The CDR3 sequence is CASSFDENQPQHF. DNA for the CDR3: TGTGCCAGCAGTTTTGACGAAAATCAGCCCCAGCATTTT.

In this sample, this clonotype turned up many times. V and J are TRBV28 and TRBJ1-1; TRBD1 agrees at 7 bases. Germline CDR1 and CDR2: MDHEN and SYDVKM. J lost 1 base, V lost 4 bases, and 3 bases had no gene match. The CDR3 extends over 14 amino acids. The CDR3 DNA follows: TGTGCCAGCAGTTACGACAGGGAGAACACTGAAGCTTTCTTT. Translation: CASSYDRENTEAFF.

Many counts were recorded for this clonotype. The rearrangement links TRBV6-2 or TRBV6-3 to TRBJ2-5, with 7 bases that match TRBD1. V trimming: 4 bases; J trimming: 5 bases; junction bases outside the gene matches: 10. CDR1 MNHEY and CDR2 SVGEGT come from the germline V gene. CDR3 size: 15 residues. This CDR3 reads CASSSERQGRETQYF. In DNA, the CDR3 is TGTGCCAGCAGTTCAGAGAGACAGGGTCGCGAGACCCAGTACTTC.

In this sample, this clonotype turned up many times. The chain joins TRBV20-1 to TRBJ2-2; TRBD2 agrees at 8 bases. Trimming took 4 bases from V and 2 from J; bases not matched to a gene: 3. Germline CDR1 DFQATT, CDR2 SNEGSKA (reference sequence). The CDR3 covers 14 residues. The CDR3 sequence is CSATGGYNTGELFF. CDR3 bases: TGCAGTGCTACGGGGGGGTACAACACCGGGGAGCTGTTTTTT.

This clonotype was seen ten or more times. A junction boundary mismatches the germline segment, possibly from a read error. This sequence joins TRBV6-1 and TRBJ1-1; 8 nucleotides match TRBD1. Germline V gene lookup returns CDR1 MNHNS and CDR2 SASEGT. CDR3 length: 14 residues. CDR3 region: CAGSELEGQGETFF. CDR3 nucleotides: TGTGCCGGCAGTGAATTAGAAGGACAGGGTGAAACTTTCTTT.